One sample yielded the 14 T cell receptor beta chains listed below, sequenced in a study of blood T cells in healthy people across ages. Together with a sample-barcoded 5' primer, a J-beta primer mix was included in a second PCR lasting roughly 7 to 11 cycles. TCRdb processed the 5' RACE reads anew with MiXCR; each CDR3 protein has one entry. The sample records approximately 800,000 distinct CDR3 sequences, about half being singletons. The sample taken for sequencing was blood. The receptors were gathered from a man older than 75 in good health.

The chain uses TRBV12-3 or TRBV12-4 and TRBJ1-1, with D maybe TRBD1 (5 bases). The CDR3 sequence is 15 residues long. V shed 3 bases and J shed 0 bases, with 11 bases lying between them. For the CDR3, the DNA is TGTGCCAGCAGTTTTAGTGCAGGGCTGAACACTGAAGCTTTCTTT. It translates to CASSFSAGLNTEAFF.

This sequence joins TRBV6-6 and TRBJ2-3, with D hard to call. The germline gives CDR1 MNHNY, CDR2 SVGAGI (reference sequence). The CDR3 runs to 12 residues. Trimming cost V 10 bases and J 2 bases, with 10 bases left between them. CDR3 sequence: CATQDSTDTQYF. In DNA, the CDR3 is TGTGCCACCCAAGACTCCACAGATACGCAGTATTTT.

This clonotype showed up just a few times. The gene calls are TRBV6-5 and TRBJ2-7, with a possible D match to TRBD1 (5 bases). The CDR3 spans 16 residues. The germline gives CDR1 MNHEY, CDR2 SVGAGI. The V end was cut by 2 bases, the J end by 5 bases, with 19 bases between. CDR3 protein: CASSYPGKLSSHEQYF. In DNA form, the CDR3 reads TGTGCCAGCAGTTACCCAGGGAAGCTGTCCTCTCACGAGCAGTACTTC.

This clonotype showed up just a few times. Here the CDR3 DNA reads TGTGCCAGCAGTTACTCTTTTAGAGCTATACAAGAGACCCAGTACTTC. Translated: CASSYSFRAIQETQYF. The chain carries TRBV6-5 and TRBJ2-5; D ambiguous. V shed 0 bases and J shed 2 bases, with 13 bases lying between them. Germline values: CDR1 MNHEY, CDR2 SVGAGI. The CDR3 is made up of 16 amino acids.

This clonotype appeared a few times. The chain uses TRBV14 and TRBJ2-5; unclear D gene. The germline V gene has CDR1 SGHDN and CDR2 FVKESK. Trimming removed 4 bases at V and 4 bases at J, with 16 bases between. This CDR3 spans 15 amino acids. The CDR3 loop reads CASSRPAGDVETQYF. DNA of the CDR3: TGTGCCAGCAGCCGCCCAGCCGGCGACGTAGAGACCCAGTACTTC.

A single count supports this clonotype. In DNA form, the CDR3 reads TGTGCCAGCAGCTTACAGGGGATCAATTCACCCCTCCACTTT. Residues: CASSLQGINSPLHF. The V call is TRBV7-2, the J call TRBJ1-6; possibly TRBD1 for D (6 bases). There are 14 residues in the CDR3. Germline CDR1 and CDR2: SGHTA and FQGNSA. The V gene lost 2 bases and the J gene lost 7 bases, with 9 bases spanning the gap.

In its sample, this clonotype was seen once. CDR3 in DNA: TGTGCCAGCAGTGGGGGCGGGGCTTATGAGCAGTACTTC. Protein sequence: CASSGGGAYEQYF. The chain links TRBV28 to TRBJ2-4; the D call may be TRBD1 or TRBD2 (6 bases each). The CDR3 is 13 residues long. Trimming cost V 5 bases and J 13 bases, with 18 bases left between them. CDR1 is MDHEN, CDR2 SYDVKM, per germline.

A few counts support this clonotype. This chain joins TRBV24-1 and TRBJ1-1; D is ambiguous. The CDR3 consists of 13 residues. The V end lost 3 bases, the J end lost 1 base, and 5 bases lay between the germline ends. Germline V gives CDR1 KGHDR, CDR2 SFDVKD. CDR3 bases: TGTGCCACCAGTGATATTCGGAACACTGAAGCTTTCTTT. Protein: CATSDIRNTEAFF.

The CDR3 coding sequence is TGCGCCAGCAGCTTGGGACCGACGGAGGCCTACGAGCAGTACTTC. Protein sequence: CASSLGPTEAYEQYF. This sequence joins TRBV5-1 and TRBJ2-7; maybe TRBD2 (5 bases). The CDR3 length is 15 residues. CDR1 SGHRS and CDR2 YFSETQ come from the germline V gene. V was shortened by 0 bases and J by 2 bases, with 12 bases between the two germline ends.

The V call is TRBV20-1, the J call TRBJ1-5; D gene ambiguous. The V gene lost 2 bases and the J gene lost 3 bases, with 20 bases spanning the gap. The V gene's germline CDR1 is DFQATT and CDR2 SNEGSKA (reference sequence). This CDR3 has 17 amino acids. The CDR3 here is CSARLPRTQMNNQPQHF. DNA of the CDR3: TGCAGTGCTAGACTCCCCCGGACCCAAATGAACAATCAGCCCCAGCATTTT.

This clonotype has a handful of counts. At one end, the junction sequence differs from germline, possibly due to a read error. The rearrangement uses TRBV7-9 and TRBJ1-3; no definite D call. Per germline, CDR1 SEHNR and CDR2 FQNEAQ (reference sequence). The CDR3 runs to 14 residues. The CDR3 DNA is TGTGCCAGCAGATCGGCGTTCTCTGGAAACACTATATATTTT. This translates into CASRSAFSGNTIYF.

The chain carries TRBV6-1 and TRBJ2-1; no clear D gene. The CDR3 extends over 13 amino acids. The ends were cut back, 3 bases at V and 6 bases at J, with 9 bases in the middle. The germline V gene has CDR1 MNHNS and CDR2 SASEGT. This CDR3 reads CASSDPPPNEQFF. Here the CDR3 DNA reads TGTGCCAGCAGTGACCCCCCACCCAATGAGCAGTTCTTC.

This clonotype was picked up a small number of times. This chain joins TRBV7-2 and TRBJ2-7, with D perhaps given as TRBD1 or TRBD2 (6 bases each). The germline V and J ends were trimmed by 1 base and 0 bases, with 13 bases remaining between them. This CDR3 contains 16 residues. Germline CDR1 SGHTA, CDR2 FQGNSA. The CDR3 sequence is CASSLEGGGNSYEQYF. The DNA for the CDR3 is TGTGCCAGCAGCTTAGAGGGGGGTGGAAACTCCTACGAGCAGTACTTC.

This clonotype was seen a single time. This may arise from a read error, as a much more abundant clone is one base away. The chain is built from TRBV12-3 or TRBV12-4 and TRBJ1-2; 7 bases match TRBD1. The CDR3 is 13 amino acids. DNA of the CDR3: TGTGCCAGCAGCGGACAGGAAAACTATGGCCACACCTTC. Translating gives CASSGQENYGHTF.